This T cell receptor beta chain was identified in a study of molecular identifiers for immune sequencing clone quantification. Notes on the study in general: Clones that exceeded 20 RNA copies held over 98% of effector molecules, yet under 1% in naive cells.

The CDR3 is 15 amino acids. Per germline, CDR1 MNHEY and CDR2 SMNVEV (reference sequence). The germline V and J ends were trimmed by 0 bases and 1 base, with 9 bases remaining between them. TCRdb reanalysed the PCR reads using MiXCR and keeps one entry per CDR3 protein. The sample comprises roughly 6,500 distinct CDR3 sequences, approximately 15% of which are singletons, and under 2.5% rests with the top ten. Sample share makes this clonotype medium-sized (0.01 to 0.1%). What it binds is not known. The chain links TRBV27 to TRBJ2-5; D is uncertain. The clonotype comes from a human donor in good health. Some libraries in this study had Jurkat cell RNA spiked in. Sequences were obtained from naive CD8+ T cells from blood, with Jurkat cell RNA spiked in. Subset of the sample: FACS-sorted CD8+CD4-CCR7+CD45RA+ naive T cells. Here the CDR3 reads CASSLSGNPQETQYF. The CDR3 nucleotides are TGTGCCAGCAGTTTATCAGGGAACCCCCAAGAGACCCAGTACTTC.